The 20 T cell receptor beta chains in this list originate from one sample, sequenced in a study of blood T cell repertoires in COVID-19. Sequencing used immunoSEQ multiplex PCR; TCRdb keeps in-frame clones, though not all of them. This sample has around 190,000 clones, with just over 85% found just once. The specimen was peripheral blood. Receptors were obtained from a middle-aged man with active or convalescent COVID-19.

V and J are TRBV30 and TRBJ1-2, with D tentatively TRBD1 (5 bases). CDR1 and CDR2 from the germline V gene are GTSNPN and SVGIG (reference sequence). The CDR3 is 13 amino acids. Trimming took 1 base from V and 7 from J, leaving 13 bases between them. In nucleotides, the CDR3 is TGTGCCTGGAGTGAAAGGGGATGGGGTGGCTACACCTTC. It translates to CAWSERGWGGYTF.

The chain has TRBV19 and TRBJ1-1; perhaps TRBD1 as D (5 bases). The CDR3 totals 13 residues. Looked up from germline, CDR1 is LNHDA and CDR2 is SQIVND (reference sequence). Trimming shortened V by 10 bases and J by 4 bases, and 16 bases separated the two germline ends. CDR3 amino acids: CATRDSPSTEAFF. For the CDR3, the DNA is TGTGCCACAAGAGACAGCCCCTCCACTGAAGCTTTCTTT.

The rearrangement joins TRBV7-6 to TRBJ2-4; 7 bases map to TRBD1. The CDR3 consists of 18 residues. Germline trimming cut 6 bases from V and 9 bases from J; bases unmatched to any gene: 23. Germline values: CDR1 SGHVS, CDR2 FNYEAQ. Here the CDR3 DNA reads TGTGCCAGCAGTTTAAGGGTTACCGGGACGATAAACAGGGGCATTCAGTACTTC. It specifies CASSLRVTGTINRGIQYF.

This chain uses TRBV10-3 with TRBJ2-3; 11 bases match TRBD2. The V gene's germline CDR1 is ENHRY and CDR2 SYGVKD. The CDR3 covers 14 residues. The V segment lost 6 bases and the J segment 2 bases; nucleotides outside the gene matches: 1. CDR3 nucleotides: TGTGCCATCAGGACTAGCGGGAACACAGATACGCAGTATTTT. Its translation: CAIRTSGNTDTQYF.

The chain recombines TRBV7-6 with TRBJ1-2, with 10 positions matching TRBD1. This CDR3 comprises 15 residues. CDR1 is SGHVS and CDR2 is FNYEAQ in the germline V gene. With V trimmed by 4 bases and J by 7 bases, 9 bases remained unmatched. CDR3 bases: TGTGCCAGCAGCTCAGACAGGGGGCGCGATCGTGGCTACACCTTC. Its translation: CASSSDRGRDRGYTF.

This rearrangement joins TRBV5-5 to TRBJ2-5, with a possible D match to TRBD1 (5 bases). CDR1 is SGHKS and CDR2 is YYEKEE in the germline V gene (reference sequence). Trimming removed 5 bases at V and 0 bases at J, with 14 bases between. The CDR3 totals 15 residues. The CDR3 sequence: CASSRDSMYQETQYF. Written as DNA, the CDR3 is TGTGCCAGCAGTCGCGACAGTATGTACCAAGAGACCCAGTACTTC.

The chain employs TRBV5-4 and TRBJ2-7, with TRBD1 as a possible D gene (5 bases). The CDR3 loop spans 14 amino acids. CDR1 is SGHNT and CDR2 is YYREEE in the germline V gene (reference sequence). Trimming shortened V by 2 bases and J by 7 bases, and 16 bases separated the two germline ends. CDR3 nucleotides: TGTGCCAGCAGCTTAGGCCCTGGGGCGGAAGAGCAGTACTTC. It codes for CASSLGPGAEEQYF.

CDR3 nucleotide sequence: TGTGCCAGCAGTACTACAGGGTCCCACAATGAGCAGTTCTTC. It is translated as CASSTTGSHNEQFF. V usage is TRBV3-1 (or the pseudogene TRBV3-2) and J usage is TRBJ2-1; D possibly corresponds to TRBD1 (6 bases). Trimming stripped 6 bases from V and 5 bases from J, with 14 bases between. The length of the CDR3 is 14 residues. Germline V lookup: CDR1 LGHDT, CDR2 YNNKEL (reference sequence).

The gene calls are TRBV5-1 and TRBJ1-1; D is unresolved. The ends were cut back, 0 bases at V and 5 bases at J, with 14 bases in the middle. The V gene's germline CDR1 is SGHRS and CDR2 YFSETQ. The CDR3 spans 15 residues. The CDR3 coding sequence is TGCGCCAGCAGCTTGGTTTCGGTCGATTCTACTGAAGCTTTCTTT. Translation gives CASSLVSVDSTEAFF.

This chain uses TRBV9 with TRBJ2-1; D remains unclear. Germline V lookup: CDR1 SGDLS, CDR2 YYNGEE. CDR3 size: 12 residues. Trimming stripped 2 bases from V and 8 bases from J, with 8 bases between. CDR3 in amino acids: CASSVSSDEQFF. The DNA of the CDR3 is TGTGCCAGCAGCGTCTCAAGCGATGAGCAGTTCTTC.

The J gene is TRBJ2-3, the V gene TRBV24-1, with 12 bases matching TRBD1. In germline, CDR1 is KGHDR, CDR2 SFDVKD. Unmatched junction bases numbered 6, after V lost 3 bases and J lost 3 bases. The CDR3 spans 17 residues. Here the CDR3 reads CATSDPRDRGRTDTQYF. CDR3 coding DNA: TGTGCCACCAGTGATCCCCGGGACAGGGGGCGAACAGATACGCAGTATTTT.

For this clone: Other DNA variants within this sample encode the same CDR3. J is TRBJ2-1 and V is TRBV24-1; 8 positions agree with TRBD1. In germline, CDR1 is KGHDR, CDR2 SFDVKD. CDR3 length: 15 residues. V dropped 0 bases and J dropped 3; count of bases not matched to a gene: 0. Written as DNA, the CDR3 is TGTGCCACCAGTGATTTGGGACAGGGCTACAATGAGCAGTTCTTC. Protein product: CATSDLGQGYNEQFF.

The rearrangement joins TRBV30 to TRBJ1-2; D unclear. The CDR3 length is 13 residues. Trimming stripped 6 bases from V and 11 bases from J, with 22 bases between. Per the germline V gene, CDR1 is GTSNPN and CDR2 is SVGIG (reference sequence). The CDR3 sequence: CACRRGGGSTYTF. The CDR3 DNA follows: TGTGCCTGCCGGAGAGGTGGAGGGAGTACTTACACCTTC.

This chain uses TRBV6-1 with TRBJ1-1, with 7 bases that match TRBD1. The V gene's germline CDR1 is MNHNS and CDR2 SASEGT. The CDR3 is 15 amino acids. Losses at the gene ends were 1 base for V and 4 bases for J; bases not matched to a gene: 6. The CDR3 region has the DNA TGTGCCAGCAGTGAAGAGGCAGGGGGGTCCACTGAAGCTTTCTTT. Amino acids: CASSEEAGGSTEAFF.

The V call is TRBV7-3, the J call TRBJ2-7, with TRBD1 matching 7 bases. Germline-derived CDR1 and CDR2 are SGHTA and FQGTGA. The V and J ends lost 4 bases and 1 base, in that order; junction bases with no gene match: 4. CDR3 size: 14 residues. CDR3 loop: CASSSRTGSYEQYF. DNA for the CDR3: TGTGCCAGCAGCTCGAGGACAGGATCCTACGAGCAGTACTTC.

This rearrangement joins TRBV10-3 to TRBJ1-1; 9 bases line up with TRBD1. V dropped 4 bases and J dropped 1; count of bases not matched to a gene: 7. Germline V gives CDR1 ENHRY, CDR2 SYGVKD. The CDR3 totals 16 residues. As DNA, the CDR3 is TGTGCCATCAGTGGGTCTCCGGGACAGGGGAACACTGAAGCTTTCTTT. Translated, it gives CAISGSPGQGNTEAFF.

The chain is built from TRBV7-2 and TRBJ1-4; D perhaps matches TRBD1 (6 bases). CDR1 is SGHTA and CDR2 is FQGNSA in the germline V gene. Trimming took 5 bases from V and 6 from J, leaving 16 bases between them. The CDR3 totals 15 residues. In nucleotides, the CDR3 is TGTGCCAGCAGCCAAAACAGGGTCGGGGATGAAAAACTGTTTTTT. It yields the protein CASSQNRVGDEKLFF.

The V gene is TRBV6-5, the J gene TRBJ2-3; 10 nucleotides align to TRBD2. The V segment lost 2 bases and the J segment 3 bases; nucleotides outside the gene matches: 5. The CDR3 has 16 amino acids. Germline loops: CDR1 MNHEY, CDR2 SVGAGI. The DNA of the CDR3 is TGTGCCAGCAGTTACCTTAGCGGGAGGACGACAGATACGCAGTATTTT. It translates to CASSYLSGRTTDTQYF.

This chain connects TRBV28 to TRBJ1-4, with 8 bases lining up with TRBD1. CDR1 MDHEN and CDR2 SYDVKM come from the germline V gene. The ends lost 4 bases at V and 8 bases at J; junction bases unmatched: 9. The CDR3 covers 15 residues. DNA for the CDR3: TGTGCCAGCAGTTCCCAGGGGGCTGGTCGGGAAAAACTGTTTTTT. Protein sequence: CASSSQGAGREKLFF.

The chain joins TRBV12-5 to TRBJ2-3; 8 bases map to TRBD2. V lost 1 base and J lost 9; bases outside the gene matches: 0. This CDR3 contains 12 residues. In germline, CDR1 is LGHNT, CDR2 FRNRAP. The CDR3 loop reads CASGLERETQYF. CDR3 coding DNA: TGTGCTAGTGGTTTGGAGCGGGAGACGCAGTATTTT.